These 26 T cell receptor beta chains originate from one sample sequenced in a study of a mutant IDH1 vaccine in newly diagnosed glioma. Time point meaning: baseline, week 1 (first vaccination visit). Specified treatment: pre-vaccination baseline after standard-of-care therapy. Profiling relied on immunoSEQ multiplex PCR, and the TCRdb table lists in-frame clones only, not all of them. The profile shows approximately 70,000 clones, 79% of them singletons. Sequencing used PBMCs, obtained from a glioma patient treated with radiotherapy, temozolomide or both. The receptors originated from a man over 45 with glioma.

The rearrangement uses TRBV2 and TRBJ2-3; D remains ambiguous. V lost 8 bases and J lost 2, with 11 bases in between. The CDR3 is 13 amino acids. Germline assignment: CDR1 SNHLY and CDR2 FYNNEI. The CDR3: CASAGLDTDTQYF. DNA of the CDR3: TGTGCCAGCGCCGGCCTAGACACAGATACGCAGTATTTT. The variable domain in full, with the rest retrieved from reference TRBV2 and TRBJ2-3, is EPEVTQTPSHQVTQMGQEVILRCVPISNHLYFYWYRQILGQKVEFLVSFYNNEISEKSEIFDDQFSVERPDGSNFTLKIRSTKLEDSAMYFCASAGLDTDTQYFGPGTRLTVL.

The V and J genes are TRBV6-1 and TRBJ2-3; TRBD1 might be the D (5 bases). The germline V gene has CDR1 MNHNS and CDR2 SASEGT. This CDR3 region has 13 residues. The V and J ends lost 4 bases and 2 bases respectively, with 7 bases between them. The CDR3 is CASSGQSTDTQYF. The CDR3 DNA reads as TGTGCCAGCAGTGGACAGTCCACAGATACGCAGTATTTT.

The V call is TRBV4-3, the J call TRBJ2-2; D gene uncertain. V lost 2 bases to trimming and J lost 4 bases, with 8 bases between them. CDR3 length: 14 amino acids. The germline gives CDR1 LGHNA, CDR2 YSLEER. This CDR3 is CASSQPTTTGELFF. The CDR3 bases are TGCGCCAGCAGCCAACCGACAACCACCGGGGAGCTGTTTTTT.

V and J are TRBV7-3 and TRBJ2-5; 9 nucleotides match TRBD2. V dropped 5 bases and J dropped 1; count of bases not matched to a gene: 5. The germline CDR1 and CDR2 sequences are SGHTA and FQGTGA. The CDR3 spans 15 residues. CDR3 residues: CASSVSGGFQETQYF. The CDR3 DNA follows: TGTGCCAGCAGCGTGAGCGGGGGGTTCCAAGAGACCCAGTACTTC.

This clone occurred a few times. The chain has TRBV19 and TRBJ1-1, with D maybe TRBD1 (5 bases). The V end lost 6 bases, the J end lost 0 bases, and 17 bases lay between the germline ends. Germline V gives CDR1 LNHDA, CDR2 SQIVND (reference sequence). This CDR3 comprises 16 residues. The CDR3 here is CASSDSSMIMNTEAFF. As DNA, the CDR3 is TGTGCCAGTAGCGACAGTTCAATGATCATGAACACTGAAGCTTTCTTT.

The V call is TRBV6-5, the J call TRBJ2-1; TRBD1 matches at 8 bases. J gave up 8 bases and V 4 bases, and 13 bases lay outside the gene matches. CDR1 and CDR2 from the germline V gene are MNHEY and SVGAGI. There are 16 residues in the CDR3. The CDR3 DNA sequence: TGTGCCAGCAGTTCTCCGCCCAGGGGGCCCGTGGATGAGCAGTTCTTC. It encodes CASSSPPRGPVDEQFF.

The V gene is TRBV11-2, the J gene TRBJ1-1; no firm D call. Looked up from germline, CDR1 is SGHAT and CDR2 is FQNNGV. Trimming pared 0 bases from V and 4 bases from J, leaving 9 bases between. The CDR3 runs 14 residues. CDR3 sequence reads: CASSLDGLGTEAFF. For the CDR3, the DNA is TGTGCCAGCAGCTTAGACGGGTTAGGCACTGAAGCTTTCTTT. The full variable domain, rest sourced from reference TRBV11-2 and TRBJ1-1, is EAGVAQSPRYKIIEKRQSVAFWCNPISGHATLYWYQQILGQGPKLLIQFQNNGVVDDSQLPKDRFSAERLKGVDSTLKIQPAKLEDSAVYLCASSLDGLGTEAFFGQGTRLTVV.

This chain links TRBV7-2 with TRBJ2-1, with 10 nucleotides matching TRBD2. The trim removed 6 bases at V and 9 bases at J, leaving 8 bases unmatched. Germline V lookup: CDR1 SGHTA, CDR2 FQGNSA. The CDR3 is 14 residues long. The CDR3 DNA reads TGTGCCAGCAGTTCAATAGCGGGGGGTCTTGAGCAGTTCTTC. Its translation: CASSSIAGGLEQFF.

The gene calls are TRBV9 and TRBJ2-1; D is possibly TRBD2 (7 bases). V was pared by 0 bases and J by 7 bases, with 11 bases between. Germline V lookup: CDR1 SGDLS, CDR2 YYNGEE. The length of the CDR3 is 14 residues. In DNA, the CDR3 is TGTGCCAGCAGCGTAGTGGCGGGGGCGAATGAGCAGTTCTTC. It specifies CASSVVAGANEQFF.

This sequence joins TRBV30 and TRBJ1-5, with D tentatively TRBD1 (6 bases). Germline values: CDR1 GTSNPN, CDR2 SVGIG (reference sequence). This CDR3 has 13 amino acids. The V gene lost 2 bases and the J gene lost 4 bases, with 9 bases spanning the gap. CDR3 nucleotide sequence: TGTGCCTGGAGTACGGACAGAAATCAGCCCCAGCATTTT. Protein: CAWSTDRNQPQHF.

This clone was seen once. The chain combines TRBV30 with TRBJ1-3, with D possibly being TRBD1 (6 bases). The CDR3 has 15 residues. The V gene lost 3 bases and the J gene lost 4 bases, with 16 bases spanning the gap. In germline, CDR1 is GTSNPN, CDR2 SVGIG (reference sequence). CDR3 region: CAWSTGSSTGNTIYF. In nucleotides, the CDR3 is TGTGCCTGGAGCACAGGGTCTTCTACAGGAAACACCATATATTTT.

This chain uses TRBV7-3 with TRBJ2-2; possible D gene TRBD1, 5 bases. This CDR3 has 12 amino acids. Germline V gives CDR1 SGHTA, CDR2 FQGTGA. Trimming shortened V by 6 bases and J by 6 bases, and 8 bases separated the two germline ends. Here the CDR3 DNA reads TGTGCCAGCAGTGCAGGGTCCGGGGAGCTGTTTTTT. This sequence encodes CASSAGSGELFF.

This clone was counted ten times or more. The chain links TRBV30 to TRBJ1-2, with 9 bases that match TRBD1. CDR3 length: 15 residues. V gave up 5 bases and J gave up 4 bases; unmatched junction bases: 11. CDR1 is GTSNPN and CDR2 is SVGIG in the germline V gene (reference sequence). The CDR3 protein is CAWATGTGQLYGYTF. The DNA for the CDR3 is TGTGCCTGGGCGACCGGGACAGGGCAACTCTATGGCTACACCTTC. Drawing the rest from reference TRBV30 and TRBJ1-2, the complete variable domain is SQTIHQWPATLVQPVGSPLSLECTVEGTSNPNLYWYRQAAGRGLQLLFYSVGIGQISSEVPQNLSASRPQDRQFILSSKKLLLSDSGFYLCAWATGTGQLYGYTFGSGTRLTVV.

The chain employs TRBV5-1 and TRBJ2-3; 7 positions agree with TRBD1. This CDR3 contains 15 residues. CDR1 and CDR2 (germline): SGHRS, YFSETQ. Trimming cost V 3 bases and J 0 bases; bases outside gene matches: 4. The CDR3 here is CASSSGTVSTDTQYF. As DNA, the CDR3 is TGCGCCAGCAGCTCCGGGACAGTGAGCACAGATACGCAGTATTTT. Combining the CDR3 with reference TRBV5-1 and TRBJ2-3 gives the whole variable domain KAGVTQTPRYLIKTRGQQVTLSCSPISGHRSVSWYQQTPGQGLQFLFEYFSETQRNKGNFPGRFSGRQFSNSRSEMNVSTLELGDSALYLCASSSGTVSTDTQYFGPGTRLTVL.

The V call is TRBV6-5, the J call TRBJ2-7; 9 bases fit TRBD1. The CDR3 is 15 residues long. V gave up 4 bases and J gave up 4 bases; unmatched junction bases: 8. Germline CDR1 is MNHEY and CDR2 is SVGAGI. The CDR3 protein is CASSSPGQGSYEQYF. In DNA form, the CDR3 reads TGTGCCAGCAGTTCTCCGGGACAGGGTAGTTACGAGCAGTACTTC.

Only a few counts were recorded for this clone. This chain joins TRBV6-5 and TRBJ2-7, with 9 bases aligning to TRBD1. The CDR3 has 14 amino acids. Germline CDR1 reads MNHEY; CDR2 reads SVGAGI. The V and J ends lost 7 bases and 8 bases, in that order; junction bases with no gene match: 12. The CDR3 loop is CASTAGDRATKQYF. CDR3 DNA: TGTGCCAGCACCGCCGGGGACAGGGCTACGAAGCAGTACTTC.

This chain links TRBV6-5 with TRBJ2-1; TRBD2 might be the D (6 bases). This CDR3 is 13 amino acids long. Germline values: CDR1 MNHEY, CDR2 SVGAGI. Trimming stripped 8 bases from V and 0 bases from J, with 8 bases between. CDR3 region: CASRGSSYNEQFF. CDR3 bases: TGTGCCAGCCGGGGGAGCTCCTACAATGAGCAGTTCTTC.

V is TRBV2 and J is TRBJ2-3; 9 bases map to TRBD2. The CDR3 extends over 15 amino acids. Germline CDR1 is SNHLY and CDR2 is FYNNEI. With 6 bases clipped from V and 5 bases from J, the junction kept 9 bases outside the gene matches. The CDR3 reads CASRKRGDPGDTQYF. Written as DNA, the CDR3 is TGTGCCAGCAGGAAGCGGGGGGACCCCGGAGATACGCAGTATTTT.

The chain is built from TRBV5-1 and TRBJ2-7; the match to TRBD1 covers 9 bases. There are 15 residues in the CDR3. The trim removed 0 bases at V and 4 bases at J, leaving 5 bases unmatched. Germline values: CDR1 SGHRS, CDR2 YFSETQ. CDR3 nucleotides: TGCGCCAGCAGCTTGGTCGGGACAGGGCCATACGAGCAGTACTTC. Its protein is CASSLVGTGPYEQYF.

This sequence joins TRBV6-4 and TRBJ2-5; TRBD1 agrees at 9 bases. CDR3 length: 17 residues. V was clipped by 0 bases and J by 4 bases; unmatched bases: 9. Germline CDR1 is MRHNA and CDR2 is SNTAGT. CDR3 loop: CASSDSRNRGPIETQYF. Written as DNA, the CDR3 is TGTGCCAGCAGTGACTCGCGGAACAGGGGGCCGATAGAGACCCAGTACTTC.

The rearrangement links TRBV4-1 to TRBJ1-5; 7 bases are shared with TRBD1. The CDR3 is 16 residues long. In germline, CDR1 is MGHRA, CDR2 YSYEKL. The V and J ends lost 6 bases and 5 bases, in that order; junction bases with no gene match: 13. The CDR3 spells CASSHARDRGDQPQHF. DNA for the CDR3: TGCGCCAGCAGTCATGCACGGGACAGAGGGGATCAGCCCCAGCATTTT.

To note about this clone: Additional DNA sequences in this sample encode the identical CDR3. The chain carries TRBV7-6 and TRBJ2-7; 11 bases match TRBD1. CDR1 SGHVS and CDR2 FNYEAQ come from the germline V gene. There are 15 residues in the CDR3. V was clipped by 1 base and J by 6 bases; unmatched bases: 5. The CDR3 protein is CASSLVGTGGGEQYF. The CDR3 coding sequence is TGTGCCAGCAGCTTAGTGGGGACAGGGGGAGGCGAGCAGTACTTC. The full variable domain, its missing parts supplied by reference TRBV7-6 and TRBJ2-7, is GAGVSQSPRYKVTKRGQDVALRCDPISGHVSLYWYRQALGQGPEFLTYFNYEAQQDKSGLPNDRFSAERPEGSISTLTIQRTEQRDSAMYRCASSLVGTGGGEQYFGPGTRLTVT.

The rearrangement links TRBV19 to TRBJ2-1; perhaps TRBD2 as D (6 bases). Germline V gene lookup returns CDR1 LNHDA and CDR2 SQIVND (reference sequence). V was clipped by 10 bases and J by 0 bases, with 19 bases between them. This CDR3 has 16 residues. The CDR3 nucleotides are TGTGCCACCCAAATGGAGGGACCGAGCTCCTACAATGAGCAGTTCTTC. This encodes CATQMEGPSSYNEQFF.

The chain combines TRBV19 with TRBJ1-4; D not resolved. The CDR3 extends over 11 amino acids. Germline values: CDR1 LNHDA, CDR2 SQIVND (reference sequence). V dropped 4 bases and J dropped 14 bases, with 11 bases sitting between them. CDR3 DNA sequence: TGTGCCAGTAGTACTTCCGTTGGGCTGTTTTTT. This sequence encodes CASSTSVGLFF.

The chain carries TRBV11-1 and TRBJ2-2; perhaps TRBD1 as D (6 bases). Germline V lookup: CDR1 SGHAT, CDR2 FQDESV (reference sequence). There are 13 residues in the CDR3. The V end lost 5 bases, the J end lost 9 bases, and 13 bases lay between the germline ends. The CDR3 DNA follows: TGTGCCAGCAGCATAGGTGGGGGCCGGGAGCTGTTTTTT. Its translation: CASSIGGGRELFF.

The J gene is TRBJ1-1, the V gene TRBV4-2, with D hard to call. From germline, CDR1 is LGHNA and CDR2 YNFKEQ. CDR3 length: 15 amino acids. V lost 0 bases and J 0 bases, leaving 8 bases between the germline ends. The CDR3 reads CASSQDSLMNTEAFF. CDR3 DNA sequence: TGTGCCAGCAGCCAAGACAGCCTAATGAACACTGAAGCTTTCTTT.